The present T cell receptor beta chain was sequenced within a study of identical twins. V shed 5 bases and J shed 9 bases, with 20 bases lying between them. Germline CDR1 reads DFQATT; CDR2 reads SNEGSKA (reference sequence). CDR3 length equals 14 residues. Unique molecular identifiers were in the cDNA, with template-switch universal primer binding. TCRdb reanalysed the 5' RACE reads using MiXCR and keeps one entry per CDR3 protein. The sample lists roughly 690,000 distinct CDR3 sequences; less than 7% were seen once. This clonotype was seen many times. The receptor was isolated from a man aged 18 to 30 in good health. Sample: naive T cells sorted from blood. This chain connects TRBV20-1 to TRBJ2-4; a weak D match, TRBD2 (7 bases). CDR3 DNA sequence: TGCAGTGCTGAGCCATTAGGGGGAGGGGGCATTCAGTACTTC. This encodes CSAEPLGGGGIQYF.